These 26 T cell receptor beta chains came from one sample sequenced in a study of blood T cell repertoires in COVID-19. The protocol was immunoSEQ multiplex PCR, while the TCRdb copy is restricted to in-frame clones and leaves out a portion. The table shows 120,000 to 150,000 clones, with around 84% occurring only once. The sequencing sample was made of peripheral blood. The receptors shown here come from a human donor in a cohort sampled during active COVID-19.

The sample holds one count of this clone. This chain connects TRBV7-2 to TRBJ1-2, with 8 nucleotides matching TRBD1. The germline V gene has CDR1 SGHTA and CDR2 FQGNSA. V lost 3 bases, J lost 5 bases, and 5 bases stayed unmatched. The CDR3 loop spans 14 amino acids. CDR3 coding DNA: TGTGCCAGCAGCTTCGACAGGGGCTGGTATGGCTACACCTTC. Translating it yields CASSFDRGWYGYTF.

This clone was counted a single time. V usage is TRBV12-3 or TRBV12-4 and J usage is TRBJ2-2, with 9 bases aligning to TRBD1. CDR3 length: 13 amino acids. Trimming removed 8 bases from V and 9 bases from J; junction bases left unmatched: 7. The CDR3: CASRGQGPWELFF. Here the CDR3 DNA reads TGTGCCAGCCGAGGACAGGGGCCTTGGGAGCTGTTTTTT.

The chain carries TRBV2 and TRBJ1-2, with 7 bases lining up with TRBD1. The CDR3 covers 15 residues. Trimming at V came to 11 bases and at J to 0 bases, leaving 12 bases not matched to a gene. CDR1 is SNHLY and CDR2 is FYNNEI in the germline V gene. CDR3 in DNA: TGTGCCGGAAAGACAGGGCTTTCTTCTAACTATGGCTACACCTTC. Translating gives CAGKTGLSSNYGYTF.

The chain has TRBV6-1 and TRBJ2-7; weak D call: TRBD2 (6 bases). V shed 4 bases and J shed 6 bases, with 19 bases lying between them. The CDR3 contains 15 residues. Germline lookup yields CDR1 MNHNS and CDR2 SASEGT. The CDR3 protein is CASSVPPGGETEQYF. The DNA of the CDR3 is TGTGCCAGCAGTGTGCCCCCCGGGGGTGAGACCGAGCAGTACTTC.

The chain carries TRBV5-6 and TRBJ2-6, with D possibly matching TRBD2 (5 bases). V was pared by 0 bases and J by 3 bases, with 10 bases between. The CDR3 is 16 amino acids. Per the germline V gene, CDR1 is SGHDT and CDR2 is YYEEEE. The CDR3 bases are TGTGCCAGCAGCTTGGGAGGGATTGATGGGGCCAACGTCCTGACTTTC. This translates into CASSLGGIDGANVLTF.

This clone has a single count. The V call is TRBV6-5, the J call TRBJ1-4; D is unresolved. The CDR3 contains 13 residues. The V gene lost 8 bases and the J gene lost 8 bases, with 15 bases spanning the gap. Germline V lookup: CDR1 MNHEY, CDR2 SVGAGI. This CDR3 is CASRTTAREKLFF. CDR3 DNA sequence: TGTGCCAGCCGAACGACCGCGAGGGAAAAACTGTTTTTT.

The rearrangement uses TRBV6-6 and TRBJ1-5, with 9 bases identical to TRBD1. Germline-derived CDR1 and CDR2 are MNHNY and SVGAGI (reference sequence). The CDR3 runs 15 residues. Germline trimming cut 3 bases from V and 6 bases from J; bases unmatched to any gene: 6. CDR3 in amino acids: CASSYGQGWGQPQHF. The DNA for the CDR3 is TGTGCCAGCAGTTATGGACAGGGGTGGGGTCAGCCCCAGCATTTT.

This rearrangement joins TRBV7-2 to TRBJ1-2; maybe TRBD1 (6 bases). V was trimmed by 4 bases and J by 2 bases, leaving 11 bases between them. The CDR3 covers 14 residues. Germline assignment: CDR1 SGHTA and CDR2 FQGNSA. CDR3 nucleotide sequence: TGTGCCAGCAGCTACCGTAGGGGGAACTATGGCTACACCTTC. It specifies CASSYRRGNYGYTF. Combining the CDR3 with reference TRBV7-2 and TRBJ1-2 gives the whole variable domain GAGVSQSPSNKVTEKGKDVELRCDPISGHTALYWYRQSLGQGLEFLIYFQGNSAPDKSGLPSDRFSAERTGGSVSTLTIQRTQQEDSAVYLCASSYRRGNYGYTFGSGTRLTVV.

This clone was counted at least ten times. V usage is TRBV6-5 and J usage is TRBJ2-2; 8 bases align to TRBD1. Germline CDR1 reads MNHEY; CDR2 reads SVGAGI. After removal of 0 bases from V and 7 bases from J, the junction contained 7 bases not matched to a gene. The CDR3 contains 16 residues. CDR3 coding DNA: TGTGCCAGCAGTTACTCACAGGGGGTGCCCCTCGGGGAGCTGTTTTTT. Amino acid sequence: CASSYSQGVPLGELFF.

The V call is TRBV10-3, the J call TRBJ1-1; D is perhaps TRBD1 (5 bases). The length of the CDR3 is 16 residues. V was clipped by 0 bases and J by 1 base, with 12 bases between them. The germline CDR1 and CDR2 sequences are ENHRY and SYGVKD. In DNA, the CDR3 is TGTGCCATCAGTGAGTCCGGCAGGGTATCGAACACTGAAGCTTTCTTT. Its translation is CAISESGRVSNTEAFF.

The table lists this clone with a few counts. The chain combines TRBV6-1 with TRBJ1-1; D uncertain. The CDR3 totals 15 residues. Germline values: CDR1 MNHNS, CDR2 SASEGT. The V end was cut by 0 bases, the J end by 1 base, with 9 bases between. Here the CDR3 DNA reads TGTGCCAGCAGTGAAGCTGCCCTGAGGAACACTGAAGCTTTCTTT. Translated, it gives CASSEAALRNTEAFF.

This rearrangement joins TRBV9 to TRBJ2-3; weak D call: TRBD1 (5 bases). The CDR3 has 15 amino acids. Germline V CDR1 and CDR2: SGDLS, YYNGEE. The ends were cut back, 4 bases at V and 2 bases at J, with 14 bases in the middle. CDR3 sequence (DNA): TGTGCCAGCAGCCCCCAGAGACAGTACACAGATACGCAGTATTTT. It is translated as CASSPQRQYTDTQYF. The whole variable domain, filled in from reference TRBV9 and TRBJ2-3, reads DSGVTQTPKHLITATGQRVTLRCSPRSGDLSVYWYQQSLDQGLQFLIQYYNGEERAKGNILERFSAQQFPDLHSELNLSSLELGDSALYFCASSPQRQYTDTQYFGPGTRLTVL.

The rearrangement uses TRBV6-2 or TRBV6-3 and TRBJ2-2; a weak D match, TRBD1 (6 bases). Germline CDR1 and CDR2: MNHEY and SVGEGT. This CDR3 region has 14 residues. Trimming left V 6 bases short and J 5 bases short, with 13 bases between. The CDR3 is CASSLDSWTGELFF. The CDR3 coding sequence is TGTGCCAGCAGCTTGGACAGTTGGACCGGGGAGCTGTTTTTT.

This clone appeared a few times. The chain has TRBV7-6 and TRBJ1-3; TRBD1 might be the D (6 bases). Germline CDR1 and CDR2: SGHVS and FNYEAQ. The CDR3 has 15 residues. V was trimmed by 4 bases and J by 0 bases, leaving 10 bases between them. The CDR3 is CASSSDSLSGNTIYF. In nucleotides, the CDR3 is TGTGCCAGCAGCTCGGACAGCCTCTCTGGAAACACCATATATTTT.

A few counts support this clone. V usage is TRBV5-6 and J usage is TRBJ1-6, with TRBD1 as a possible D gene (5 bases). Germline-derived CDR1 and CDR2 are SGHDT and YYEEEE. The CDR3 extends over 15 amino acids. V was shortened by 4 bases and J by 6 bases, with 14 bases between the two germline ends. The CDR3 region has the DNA TGTGCCAGCAGCCGCAAGGCAGGGTCTAATTCACCCCTCCACTTT. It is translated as CASSRKAGSNSPLHF.

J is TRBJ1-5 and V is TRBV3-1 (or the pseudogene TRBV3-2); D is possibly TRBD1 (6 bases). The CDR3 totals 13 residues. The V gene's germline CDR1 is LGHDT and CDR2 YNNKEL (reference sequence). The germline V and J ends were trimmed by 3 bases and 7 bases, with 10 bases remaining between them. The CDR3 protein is CASSQGGRQPQHF. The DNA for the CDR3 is TGTGCCAGCAGCCAGGGGGGGCGGCAGCCCCAGCATTTT.

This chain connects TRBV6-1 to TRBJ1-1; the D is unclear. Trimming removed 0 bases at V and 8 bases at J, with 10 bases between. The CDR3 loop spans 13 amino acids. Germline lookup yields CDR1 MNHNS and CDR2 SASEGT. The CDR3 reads CASSEASLGEAFF. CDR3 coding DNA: TGTGCCAGCAGTGAAGCATCACTAGGAGAAGCTTTCTTT.

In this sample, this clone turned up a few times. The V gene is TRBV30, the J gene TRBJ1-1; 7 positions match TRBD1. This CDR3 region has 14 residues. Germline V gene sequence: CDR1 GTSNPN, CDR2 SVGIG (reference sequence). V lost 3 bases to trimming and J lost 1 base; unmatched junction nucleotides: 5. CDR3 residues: CAWSPRDRNTEAFF. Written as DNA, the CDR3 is TGTGCCTGGAGCCCTAGGGACAGGAACACTGAAGCTTTCTTT.

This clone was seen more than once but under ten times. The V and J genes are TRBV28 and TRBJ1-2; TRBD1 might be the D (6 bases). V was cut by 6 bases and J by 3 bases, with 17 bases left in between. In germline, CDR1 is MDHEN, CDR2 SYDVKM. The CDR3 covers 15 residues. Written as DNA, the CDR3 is TGTGCCAGCAGGCCTCAGGGGTTCGGTGACTATGGCTACACCTTC. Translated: CASRPQGFGDYGYTF.

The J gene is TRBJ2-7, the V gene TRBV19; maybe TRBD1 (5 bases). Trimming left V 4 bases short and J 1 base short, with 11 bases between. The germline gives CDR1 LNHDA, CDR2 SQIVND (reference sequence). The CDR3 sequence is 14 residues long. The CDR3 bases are TGTGCCAGTAGTACTGGACATCTATCCTACGAGCAGTACTTC. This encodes CASSTGHLSYEQYF.

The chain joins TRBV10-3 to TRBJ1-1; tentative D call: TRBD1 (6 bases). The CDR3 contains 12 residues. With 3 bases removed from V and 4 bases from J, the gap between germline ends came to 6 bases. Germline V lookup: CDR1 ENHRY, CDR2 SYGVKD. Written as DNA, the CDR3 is TGTGCCATCAGTGAACAGGGCACTGAAGCTTTCTTT. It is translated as CAISEQGTEAFF.

The CDR3 coding sequence is TGTGCCAGTAGTACCCCGGGACTAGGGCCCCAGCCCCAGCATTTT. This encodes CASSTPGLGPQPQHF. J is TRBJ1-5 and V is TRBV19; TRBD1 might be the D (5 bases). The CDR3 runs 15 residues. Trimming left V 4 bases short and J 7 bases short, with 17 bases between. Germline CDR1 reads LNHDA; CDR2 reads SQIVND (reference sequence).

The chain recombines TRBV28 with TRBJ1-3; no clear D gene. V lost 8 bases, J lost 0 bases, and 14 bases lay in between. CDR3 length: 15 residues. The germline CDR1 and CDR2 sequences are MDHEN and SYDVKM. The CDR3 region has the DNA TGTGCCAGCGCTGTCGGCGGGATCTCTGGAAACACCATATATTTT. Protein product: CASAVGGISGNTIYF.

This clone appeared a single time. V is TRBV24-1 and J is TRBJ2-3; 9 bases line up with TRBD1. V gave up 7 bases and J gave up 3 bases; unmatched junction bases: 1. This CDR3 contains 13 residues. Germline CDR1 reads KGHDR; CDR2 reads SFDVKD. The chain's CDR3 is CATRGQGTDTQYF. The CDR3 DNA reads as TGTGCCACCAGAGGACAGGGGACAGATACGCAGTATTTT.

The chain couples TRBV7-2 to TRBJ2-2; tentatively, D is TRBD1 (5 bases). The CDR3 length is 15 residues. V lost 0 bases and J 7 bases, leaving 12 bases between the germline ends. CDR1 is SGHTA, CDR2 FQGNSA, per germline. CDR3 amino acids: CASSLAGVMGGELFF. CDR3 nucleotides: TGTGCCAGCAGCTTAGCAGGGGTAATGGGCGGGGAGCTGTTTTTT.

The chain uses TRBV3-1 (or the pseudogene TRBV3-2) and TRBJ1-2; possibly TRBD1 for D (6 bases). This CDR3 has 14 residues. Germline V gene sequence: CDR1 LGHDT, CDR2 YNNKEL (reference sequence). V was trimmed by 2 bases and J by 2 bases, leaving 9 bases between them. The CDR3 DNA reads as TGTGCCAGCAGCCAACCTCAGGGGAACTATGGCTACACCTTC. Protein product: CASSQPQGNYGYTF.